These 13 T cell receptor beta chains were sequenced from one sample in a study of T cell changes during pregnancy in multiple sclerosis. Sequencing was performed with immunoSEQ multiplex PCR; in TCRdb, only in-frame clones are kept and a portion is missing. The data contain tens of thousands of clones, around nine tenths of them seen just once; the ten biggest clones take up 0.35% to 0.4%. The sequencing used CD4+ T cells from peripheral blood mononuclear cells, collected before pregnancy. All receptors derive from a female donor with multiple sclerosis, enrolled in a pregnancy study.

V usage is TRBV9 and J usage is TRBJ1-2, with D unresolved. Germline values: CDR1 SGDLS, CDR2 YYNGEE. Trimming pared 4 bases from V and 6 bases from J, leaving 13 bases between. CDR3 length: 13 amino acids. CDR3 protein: CASSPNGVHGYTF. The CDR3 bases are TGTGCCAGCAGCCCTAATGGAGTGCATGGCTACACCTTC.

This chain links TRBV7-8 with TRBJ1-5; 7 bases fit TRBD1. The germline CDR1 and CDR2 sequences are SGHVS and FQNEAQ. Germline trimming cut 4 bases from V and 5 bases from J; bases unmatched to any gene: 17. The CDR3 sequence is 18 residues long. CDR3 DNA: TGTGCCAGCAGCTCCAGGGGGGACCAACGCCTCCGCGATCAGCCCCAGCATTTT. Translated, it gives CASSSRGDQRLRDQPQHF.

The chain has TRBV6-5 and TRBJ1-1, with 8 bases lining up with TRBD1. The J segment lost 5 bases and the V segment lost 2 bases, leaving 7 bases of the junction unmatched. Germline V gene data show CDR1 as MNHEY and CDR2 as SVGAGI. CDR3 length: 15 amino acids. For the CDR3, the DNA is TGTGCCAGCAGTTACGCGGACAGGGTTCTTACTGAAGCTTTCTTT. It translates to CASSYADRVLTEAFF.

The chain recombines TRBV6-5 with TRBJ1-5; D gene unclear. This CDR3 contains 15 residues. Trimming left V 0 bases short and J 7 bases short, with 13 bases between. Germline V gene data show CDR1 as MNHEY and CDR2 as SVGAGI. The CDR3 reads CASSYSFESWQPQHF. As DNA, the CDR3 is TGTGCCAGCAGTTACTCGTTTGAGTCGTGGCAGCCCCAGCATTTT.

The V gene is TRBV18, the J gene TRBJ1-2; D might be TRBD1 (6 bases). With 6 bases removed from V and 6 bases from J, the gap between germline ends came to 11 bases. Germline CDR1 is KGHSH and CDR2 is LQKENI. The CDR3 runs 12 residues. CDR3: CASSNYRDGYTF. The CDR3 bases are TGTGCCAGCTCGAACTACAGGGATGGCTACACCTTC.

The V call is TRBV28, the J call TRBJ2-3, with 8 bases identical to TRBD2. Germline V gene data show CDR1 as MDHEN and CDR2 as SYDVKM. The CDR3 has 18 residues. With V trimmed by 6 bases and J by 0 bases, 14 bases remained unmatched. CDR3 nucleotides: TGTGCCAGCAGATTCCTAGCCGAGACTAGCGAGAGCACAGATACGCAGTATTTT. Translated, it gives CASRFLAETSESTDTQYF.

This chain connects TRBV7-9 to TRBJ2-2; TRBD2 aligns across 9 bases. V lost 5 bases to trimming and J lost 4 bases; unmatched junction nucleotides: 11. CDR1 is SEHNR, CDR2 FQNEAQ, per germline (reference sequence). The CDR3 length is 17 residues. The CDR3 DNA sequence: TGTGCCAGCAGCACACCCCATGGCGGGAGGGCCACCGGGGAGCTGTTTTTT. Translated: CASSTPHGGRATGELFF. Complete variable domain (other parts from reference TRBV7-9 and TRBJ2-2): DTGVSQNPRHKITKRGQNVTFRCDPISEHNRLYWYRQTLGQGPEFLTYFQNEAQLEKSRLLSDRFSAERPKGSFSTLEIQRTEQGDSAMYLCASSTPHGGRATGELFFGEGSRLTVL.

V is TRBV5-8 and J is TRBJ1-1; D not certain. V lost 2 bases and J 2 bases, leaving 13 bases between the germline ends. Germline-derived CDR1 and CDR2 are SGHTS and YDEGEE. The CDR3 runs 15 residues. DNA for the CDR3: TGTGCCAGCAGCTTTAATCCGCGGGGTAACACTGAAGCTTTCTTT. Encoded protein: CASSFNPRGNTEAFF.

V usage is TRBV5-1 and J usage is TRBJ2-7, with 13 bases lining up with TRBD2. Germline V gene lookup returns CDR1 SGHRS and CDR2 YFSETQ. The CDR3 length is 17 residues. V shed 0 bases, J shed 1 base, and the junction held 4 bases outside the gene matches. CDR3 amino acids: CASSLALTSGRSYEQYF. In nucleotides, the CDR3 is TGCGCCAGCAGCTTGGCCCTGACTAGCGGGAGGTCCTACGAGCAGTACTTC.

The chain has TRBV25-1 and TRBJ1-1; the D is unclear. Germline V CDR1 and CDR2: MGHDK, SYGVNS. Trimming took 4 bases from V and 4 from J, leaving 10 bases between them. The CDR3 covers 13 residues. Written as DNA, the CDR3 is TGTGCCAGCAGTGTAGAGGGTTTCACTGAAGCTTTCTTT. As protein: CASSVEGFTEAFF.

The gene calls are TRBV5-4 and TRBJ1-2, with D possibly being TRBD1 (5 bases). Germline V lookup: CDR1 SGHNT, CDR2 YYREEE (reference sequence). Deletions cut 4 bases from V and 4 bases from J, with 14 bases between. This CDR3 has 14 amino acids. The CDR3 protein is CASSRIGGGYGYTF. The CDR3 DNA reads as TGTGCCAGCAGCCGTATCGGGGGGGGCTATGGCTACACCTTC.

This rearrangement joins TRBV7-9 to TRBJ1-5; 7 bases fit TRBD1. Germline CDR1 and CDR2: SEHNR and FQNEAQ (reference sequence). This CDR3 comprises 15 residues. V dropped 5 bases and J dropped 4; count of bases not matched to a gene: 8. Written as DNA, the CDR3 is TGTGCCAGCAGCCCCGGGACAGTATCTAATCAGCCCCAGCATTTT. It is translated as CASSPGTVSNQPQHF.

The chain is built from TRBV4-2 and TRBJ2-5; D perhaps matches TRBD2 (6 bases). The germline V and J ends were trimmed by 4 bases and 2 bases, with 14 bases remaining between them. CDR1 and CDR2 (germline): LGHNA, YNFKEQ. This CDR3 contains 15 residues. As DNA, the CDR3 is TGTGCCAGCAGCCGAGGGGAGGAGCATCAAGAGACCCAGTACTTC. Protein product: CASSRGEEHQETQYF.